Listed here are 30 T cell receptor beta chains from one sample, sequenced in a study of cytomegalovirus exposure and HLA in healthy donors (TCRdb year 2017). Library preparation employed the immunoSEQ multiplex PCR assay. TCRdb re-hosts the immuneACCESS table, in-frame sequences only. Its copies lack some clones; in the studies checked, an unresolved V gene accounts for under half of them, and the cause for the rest is not known. For this sample there are 95,000 to 150,000 clones; roughly nine tenths appear just once. The ten top clones hold approximately 1.1% of the sample. Sample: PBMCs. These receptor sequences come from a woman aged 18-29 years in good health and CMV-seronegative.

The chain recombines TRBV6-6 with TRBJ2-7; the match to TRBD2 covers 7 bases. V shed 6 bases and J 6 bases; nucleotides not matched to a gene: 11. CDR1 is MNHNY, CDR2 SVGAGI, per germline (reference sequence). The CDR3 sequence is 14 residues long. CDR3 coding DNA: TGTGCCAGCAGCCAGGATATTAGCGGGTTCGAGCAGTACGTC. Encoded protein: CASSQDISGFEQYV.

The chain uses TRBV7-6 and TRBJ2-6; D is unclear. There are 16 residues in the CDR3. The germline CDR1 and CDR2 sequences are SGHVS and FNYEAQ. V was clipped by 4 bases and J by 0 bases, with 10 bases between them. The CDR3 DNA sequence: TGTGCCAGCAGCTCCGAGCCAAGCTCTGGGGCCAACGTCCTGACTTTC. It specifies CASSSEPSSGANVLTF.

The chain employs TRBV9 and TRBJ2-6; D unresolved. Germline CDR1 reads SGDLS; CDR2 reads YYNGEE. The ends were cut back, 4 bases at V and 1 base at J, with 6 bases in the middle. The CDR3 is made up of 14 amino acids. CDR3 coding DNA: TGTGCCAGCAGCCCCGGGTCTGGGGCCAACGTCCTGACTTTC. Encoded protein: CASSPGSGANVLTF.

This chain connects TRBV30 to TRBJ2-3, with TRBD2 matching over 12 bases. J was trimmed by 4 bases and V by 4 bases; bases with no gene match: 3. Looked up from germline, CDR1 is GTSNPN and CDR2 is SVGIG (reference sequence). CDR3 length: 14 amino acids. CDR3 nucleotide sequence: TGTGCCTGGAAGACTAGCGGGGGACCAGATACGCAGTATTTT. Residues: CAWKTSGGPDTQYF.

CDR3 region: CAWTPWTGGYNEQFF. DNA for the CDR3: TGTGCCTGGACCCCATGGACGGGGGGGTACAATGAGCAGTTCTTC. The chain recombines TRBV30 with TRBJ2-1; TRBD2 aligns across 8 bases. The CDR3 totals 15 residues. The ends lost 4 bases at V and 4 bases at J; junction bases unmatched: 9. In germline, CDR1 is GTSNPN, CDR2 SVGIG (reference sequence).

This clone was seen just once. This chain's CDR3 is CASSPSPSGGYNEQFF. The CDR3 nucleotides are TGTGCCAGCAGCCCCTCACCTAGCGGGGGCTACAATGAGCAGTTCTTC. The chain joins TRBV7-9 to TRBJ2-1, with TRBD2 matching over 10 bases. The CDR3 length is 16 residues. CDR1 is SEHNR, CDR2 FQNEAQ, per germline (reference sequence). V lost 5 bases, J lost 3 bases, and 7 bases stayed unmatched.

The rearrangement joins TRBV5-6 to TRBJ1-4; D is possibly TRBD1 (5 bases). The CDR3 is 14 residues long. The germline V gene has CDR1 SGHDT and CDR2 YYEEEE. Trimming pared 4 bases from V and 6 bases from J, leaving 13 bases between. The CDR3 DNA is TGTGCCAGCAGCGCCGGCGGGGCTTATGAAAAACTGTTTTTT. This translates into CASSAGGAYEKLFF.

In DNA form, the CDR3 reads TGTGCCAGCAGCGTAGGGGCGGGGGAGAGTCAGCCCCAGCATTTT. This translates into CASSVGAGESQPQHF. V is TRBV9 and J is TRBJ1-5; possibly TRBD1 for D (5 bases). Germline values: CDR1 SGDLS, CDR2 YYNGEE. Trimming took 0 bases from V and 6 from J, leaving 13 bases between them. The CDR3 consists of 15 residues.

The CDR3 region is CASSEAGIWGVNYEQYV. CDR3 DNA sequence: TGTGCCAGCAGTGAAGCGGGGATCTGGGGGGTAAACTACGAGCAGTACGTC. The chain has TRBV6-1 and TRBJ2-7, with a weak D call TRBD2 (6 bases). The V end lost 0 bases, the J end lost 3 bases, and 18 bases lay between the germline ends. The CDR3 covers 17 residues. CDR1 and CDR2 from the germline V gene are MNHNS and SASEGT.

This chain joins TRBV6-1 and TRBJ2-1; TRBD2 matches at 8 bases. J lost 14 bases, V lost 5 bases, and 5 bases had no gene match. This CDR3 has 11 amino acids. The germline gives CDR1 MNHNS, CDR2 SASEGT. As DNA, the CDR3 is TGTGCCAGCAGTACGAGCGGGAGTAAGTTCTTC. Residues: CASSTSGSKFF.

The rearrangement uses TRBV30 and TRBJ2-3, with TRBD2 matching 9 bases. With V trimmed by 2 bases and J by 3 bases, 9 bases remained unmatched. This CDR3 is built from 16 residues. CDR1 and CDR2 from the germline V gene are GTSNPN and SVGIG (reference sequence). Written as DNA, the CDR3 is TGTGCCTGGAGTATTGCCAGCGGGGGGTTGACAGATACGCAGTATTTT. It encodes CAWSIASGGLTDTQYF. The full variable domain, completed using reference TRBV30 and TRBJ2-3, is SQTIHQWPATLVQPVGSPLSLECTVEGTSNPNLYWYRQAAGRGLQLLFYSVGIGQISSEVPQNLSASRPQDRQFILSSKKLLLSDSGFYLCAWSIASGGLTDTQYFGPGTRLTVL.

The chain joins TRBV6-5 to TRBJ2-7, with 8 bases that match TRBD2. With V trimmed by 7 bases and J by 1 base, 9 bases remained unmatched. The CDR3 sequence is 15 residues long. Germline V gene lookup returns CDR1 MNHEY and CDR2 SVGAGI. The DNA for the CDR3 is TGTGCCAGCAAGGTAGCGGGAACCCTATCCTACGAGCAGTACTTC. It codes for CASKVAGTLSYEQYF.

The chain joins TRBV5-6 to TRBJ1-1; D not certain. The CDR3 covers 13 residues. The V gene lost 0 bases and the J gene lost 4 bases, with 7 bases spanning the gap. Germline lookup yields CDR1 SGHDT and CDR2 YYEEEE. The CDR3 protein is CASSLGAFTEAFF. CDR3 sequence (DNA): TGTGCCAGCAGCTTGGGAGCATTCACTGAAGCTTTCTTT.

The V gene is TRBV6-1, the J gene TRBJ1-1, with unresolved D. V was trimmed by 4 bases and J by 1 base, leaving 7 bases between them. The germline V gene has CDR1 MNHNS and CDR2 SASEGT. The CDR3 totals 13 residues. The CDR3 protein is CASSVRGNTEAFF. The CDR3 bases are TGTGCCAGCAGTGTTCGGGGGAACACTGAAGCTTTCTTT.

The chain links TRBV6-1 to TRBJ1-1; D gene uncertain. V lost 1 base and J 1 base, leaving 7 bases between the germline ends. The CDR3 length is 14 residues. The V gene's germline CDR1 is MNHNS and CDR2 SASEGT. Here the CDR3 reads CASSEVVANTEAFF. DNA of the CDR3: TGTGCCAGCAGTGAAGTCGTAGCGAACACTGAAGCTTTCTTT.

This clone was detected only a few times. This rearrangement joins TRBV19 to TRBJ1-1; D is possibly TRBD1 (6 bases). Germline V gives CDR1 LNHDA, CDR2 SQIVND (reference sequence). There are 13 residues in the CDR3. Deletions cut 7 bases from V and 4 bases from J, with 13 bases between. The CDR3 sequence: CASTTGYGTEAFF. CDR3 DNA: TGTGCCAGTACCACAGGGTACGGCACTGAAGCTTTCTTT.

The genes are TRBV28 and TRBJ2-2; 7 bases are shared with TRBD2. The CDR3 is 17 residues long. In germline, CDR1 is MDHEN, CDR2 SYDVKM. V gave up 6 bases and J gave up 5 bases; unmatched junction bases: 15. The CDR3, as DNA: TGTGCCAGCAGGACTCTCTCAGCGGGAAGATTTACCGGGGAGCTGTTTTTT. Amino acid sequence: CASRTLSAGRFTGELFF.

The chain recombines TRBV6-4 with TRBJ2-1, with D perhaps matching TRBD1 (8 bases). V was cut by 0 bases and J by 7 bases, with 10 bases left in between. There are 14 residues in the CDR3. Germline V gives CDR1 MRHNA, CDR2 SNTAGT. In nucleotides, the CDR3 is TGTGCCAGCAGTGACTCACAGGGGGGGAATGAGCAGTTCTTC. This encodes CASSDSQGGNEQFF.

This clone was seen a few times. V usage is TRBV11-2 and J usage is TRBJ1-2; TRBD1 matches at 9 bases. CDR3 size: 14 residues. V shed 3 bases and J 7 bases; nucleotides not matched to a gene: 6. The germline gives CDR1 SGHAT, CDR2 FQNNGV. This CDR3 reads CASSFSGQGGGYTF. The CDR3 DNA follows: TGTGCCAGCAGCTTCTCGGGACAGGGAGGTGGCTACACCTTC.

This rearrangement joins TRBV11-2 to TRBJ2-7; TRBD2 aligns across 8 bases. Germline V gives CDR1 SGHAT, CDR2 FQNNGV. Unmatched junction bases numbered 9, after V lost 5 bases and J lost 0 bases. The CDR3 is 16 amino acids. As DNA, the CDR3 is TGTGCCAGCAGCCCCTTGAAGCGGGAGACCTCCTACGAGCAGTACTTC. Amino acids: CASSPLKRETSYEQYF. Filled out from reference TRBV11-2 and TRBJ2-7, the complete variable domain reads EAGVAQSPRYKIIEKRQSVAFWCNPISGHATLYWYQQILGQGPKLLIQFQNNGVVDDSQLPKDRFSAERLKGVDSTLKIQPAKLEDSAVYLCASSPLKRETSYEQYFGPGTRLTVT.

The table lists this clone with a count of one. The chain employs TRBV5-4 and TRBJ2-7, with D possibly TRBD2 on 5 matching bases. Trimming cost V 0 bases and J 3 bases, with 13 bases left between them. The CDR3 loop spans 15 amino acids. Germline V gene data show CDR1 as SGHNT and CDR2 as YYREEE (reference sequence). CDR3 loop: CASSLGRGSGYEQYF. DNA for the CDR3: TGTGCCAGCAGCTTGGGACGTGGGAGCGGCTACGAGCAGTACTTC.

The CDR3 reads CASSPLAGGGEQFF. The CDR3 nucleotides are TGTGCCAGCAGTCCCCTGGCGGGGGGAGGTGAGCAGTTCTTC. V is TRBV6-1 and J is TRBJ2-1; 8 bases agree with TRBD2. CDR1 and CDR2 (germline): MNHNS, SASEGT. Trimming at V came to 5 bases and at J to 9 bases, leaving 9 bases not matched to a gene. The CDR3 is 14 residues long.

The V gene is TRBV7-2, the J gene TRBJ1-5; D is possibly TRBD1 (5 bases). Deletions cut 8 bases from V and 2 bases from J, with 10 bases between. Per germline, CDR1 SGHTA and CDR2 FQGNSA. The CDR3 contains 13 residues. The CDR3 DNA follows: TGTGCCAGCGGTGTCAGGGGCAATCAGCCCCAGCATTTT. Translated: CASGVRGNQPQHF.

This clone was seen once. The V call is TRBV2, the J call TRBJ1-3; D unclear. Trimming shortened V by 11 bases and J by 0 bases, and 14 bases separated the two germline ends. Germline V gene data show CDR1 as SNHLY and CDR2 as FYNNEI. CDR3 size: 14 residues. DNA of the CDR3: TGTGCCGGAGAAAAGTACCACTCTGGAAACACCATATATTTT. Residues: CAGEKYHSGNTIYF.

The chain has TRBV7-9 and TRBJ2-4, with D possibly TRBD1 on 6 matching bases. The V end lost 2 bases, the J end lost 5 bases, and 13 bases lay between the germline ends. The CDR3 is 15 amino acids. Germline CDR1 reads SEHNR; CDR2 reads FQNEAQ (reference sequence). The CDR3 reads CASSLFWGPENIQYF. CDR3 bases: TGTGCCAGCAGCTTATTTTGGGGGCCCGAAAACATTCAGTACTTC.

The V gene is TRBV15, the J gene TRBJ2-5; TRBD1 is a possible D gene (6 bases). The CDR3 length is 21 residues. Germline V gene lookup returns CDR1 LNHNV and CDR2 YYDKDF (reference sequence). V was shortened by 1 base and J by 5 bases, with 32 bases between the two germline ends. CDR3 amino acids: CATSRGLPSTGYLALRETQYF. The CDR3 bases are TGTGCCACCAGCAGAGGTCTTCCTTCGACAGGCTATTTGGCTCTCCGGGAGACCCAGTACTTC.

The chain is built from TRBV13 and TRBJ1-1, with TRBD1 matching 9 bases. Trimming removed 4 bases from V and 1 base from J; junction bases left unmatched: 7. This CDR3 is built from 16 residues. Germline lookup yields CDR1 PRHDT and CDR2 FYEKMQ (reference sequence). CDR3 protein: CASSYATGQGNTEAFF. DNA of the CDR3: TGTGCCAGCAGCTACGCCACGGGACAGGGGAACACTGAAGCTTTCTTT.

This chain joins TRBV6-1 and TRBJ2-6; no firm D call. The CDR3 has 15 amino acids. V was pared by 6 bases and J by 0 bases, with 9 bases between. Germline V gene lookup returns CDR1 MNHNS and CDR2 SASEGT. CDR3 DNA: TGTGCCAGCAGGGCAACCCTCTCTGGGGCCAACGTCCTGACTTTC. Protein sequence: CASRATLSGANVLTF.

This sequence joins TRBV6-5 and TRBJ2-7; possible D gene TRBD1, 6 bases. Trimming removed 4 bases at V and 7 bases at J, with 11 bases between. Germline values: CDR1 MNHEY, CDR2 SVGAGI. This CDR3 spans 12 amino acids. The CDR3 region has the DNA TGTGCCAGCAGTTGGGACATCAGAGAGCAGTACTTC. Translated: CASSWDIREQYF.

The V gene is TRBV4-2, the J gene TRBJ2-1; maybe TRBD2 (6 bases). CDR3 length: 15 amino acids. V was shortened by 4 bases and J by 5 bases, with 15 bases between the two germline ends. The germline CDR1 and CDR2 sequences are LGHNA and YNFKEQ. The CDR3 spells CASSPITSTDNEQFF. The DNA of the CDR3 is TGTGCCAGCAGCCCAATTACTAGCACCGACAATGAGCAGTTCTTC.